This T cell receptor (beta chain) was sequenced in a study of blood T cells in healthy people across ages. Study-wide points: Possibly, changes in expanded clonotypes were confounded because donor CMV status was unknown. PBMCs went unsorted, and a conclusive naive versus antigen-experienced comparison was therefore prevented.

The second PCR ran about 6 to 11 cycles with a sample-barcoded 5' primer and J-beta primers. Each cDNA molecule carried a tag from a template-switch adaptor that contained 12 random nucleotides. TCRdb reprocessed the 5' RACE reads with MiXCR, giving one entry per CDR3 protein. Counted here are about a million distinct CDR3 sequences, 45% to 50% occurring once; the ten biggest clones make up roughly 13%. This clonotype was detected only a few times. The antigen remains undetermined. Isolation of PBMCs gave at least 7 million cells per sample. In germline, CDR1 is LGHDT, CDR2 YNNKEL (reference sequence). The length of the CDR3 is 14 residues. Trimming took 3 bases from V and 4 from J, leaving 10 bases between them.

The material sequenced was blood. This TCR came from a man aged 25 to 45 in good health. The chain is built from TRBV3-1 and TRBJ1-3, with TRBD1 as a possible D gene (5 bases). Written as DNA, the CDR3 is TGTGCCAGCAGCCAGAGGGGTGGCGGAAACACCATATATTTT. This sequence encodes CASSQRGGGNTIYF.